This T cell receptor (beta chain) was identified during a study of early stage breast cancer tumors. Study information: ER+/PR+/HER2- status applied to about 70% of the 16 invasive breast tumors. Invasive lobular carcinomas made up about 35% of the 12 ER+/PR+/HER2- tumors.

In regard to this clone: The target antigen is unknown.

General observations from the study: Commonly generated sequences made up most enriched TCRB sequences shared between patients.

CDR1 SGHAT and CDR2 FQNNGV come from the germline V gene. J was trimmed by 6 bases and V by 4 bases; bases with no gene match: 5. This CDR3 is built from 14 residues. TCRdb keeps only in-frame clones here, not all; method: immunoSEQ multiplex PCR. The sample lists 25,000 to 35,000 clones; 75% to 85% were seen once. This receptor was obtained from a person in their 60s with breast cancer. Input material: blood. V usage is TRBV11-2 and J usage is TRBJ1-4, with 7 bases lining up with TRBD1. CDR3 loop: CASSWGQLDEKLFF. The CDR3 DNA reads as TGTGCCAGCAGCTGGGGACAGCTGGATGAAAAACTGTTTTTT.